Included here is one TCR beta chain sequence, with context. This entry comes from a study of control samples from healthy donors and cancer patients. Assay: immunoSEQ multiplex PCR; the TCRdb copy retains only in-frame clones and omits some. The sample lists around 90,000 clones, 86% occurring once. The receptor comes from a man under 40 in good health. The sample was blood.

The CDR3 DNA follows: TGTGCTAGTGCCAGGACAGGAAATGAGCAGTTCTTC. Protein: CASARTGNEQFF. The chain joins TRBV12-5 to TRBJ2-1, with TRBD1 identical over 7 bases. There are 12 residues in the CDR3. Germline trimming cut 7 bases from V and 7 bases from J; bases unmatched to any gene: 4. CDR1 and CDR2 (germline): LGHNT, FRNRAP.